The 4 T cell receptor beta chains below all came from one sample that was sequenced in a study of blood T cell repertoires in COVID-19. The table came from immunoSEQ multiplex PCR; TCRdb's copy has only in-frame clones and leaves some out. The data show roughly 400,000 clones, approximately 86% seen once. The sequencing sample was made of PBMCs or T cells enriched from blood (not recorded which). All receptors come from a woman aged 40 to 55 with acute COVID-19.

This chain's CDR3 is CASRGPGGHEQFF. As DNA, the CDR3 is TGTGCCAGCCGAGGACCGGGGGGCCATGAGCAGTTCTTC. The J gene is TRBJ2-1, the V gene TRBV6-5, with D possibly TRBD2 on 7 matching bases. The CDR3 totals 13 residues. Trimming stripped 8 bases from V and 8 bases from J, with 16 bases between. Germline CDR1 reads MNHEY; CDR2 reads SVGAGI.

The CDR3 here is CASSDFNRGRRTGELFF. As DNA, the CDR3 is TGTGCCAGCAGTGATTTTAACAGGGGGCGTCGGACCGGGGAGCTGTTTTTT. The V gene is TRBV6-1, the J gene TRBJ2-2, with 9 nucleotides matching TRBD1. Germline CDR1 and CDR2: MNHNS and SASEGT. The V and J ends lost 3 bases and 5 bases, in that order; junction bases with no gene match: 10. The CDR3 consists of 17 residues.

This clone was observed once. V usage is TRBV9 and J usage is TRBJ2-6; TRBD1 agrees at 10 bases. The germline V gene encodes CDR1 SGDLS and CDR2 YYNGEE. CDR3 length: 18 amino acids. With 3 bases clipped from V and 1 base from J, the junction kept 7 bases outside the gene matches. The chain's CDR3 is CASSARDRGSSGANVLTF. CDR3 nucleotides: TGTGCCAGCAGCGCCCGGGACAGGGGATCGTCTGGGGCCAACGTCCTGACTTTC.

The V call is TRBV6-6, the J call TRBJ1-4; perhaps TRBD1 as D (5 bases). Germline V CDR1 and CDR2: MNHNY, SVGAGI (reference sequence). V was shortened by 6 bases and J by 8 bases, with 16 bases between the two germline ends. This CDR3 comprises 14 residues. The CDR3 DNA follows: TGTGCCAGCAGGCCCGGGGGTGGGGCGGAAAAACTGTTTTTT. Translated: CASRPGGGAEKLFF.